The 21 T cell receptor beta chains below come from one sample, sequenced in a study of T cells in Graves' hyperthyroidism and ophthalmopathy. What was amplified from RNA transcripts were TCR beta CDR3 regions. Primed by the HTBI set, a first-round RT-PCR was run on the TCR CDR3. TCRdb reprocessed the multiplex PCR reads with MiXCR, giving one entry per CDR3 protein. The profile shows 400,000 to 550,000 distinct CDR3 sequences, 24% of them singletons. Specimen: blood. The receptor set was obtained from a woman in her twenties or thirties with Graves' ophthalmopathy.

This sequence joins TRBV5-1 and TRBJ2-7, with TRBD1 as a possible D gene (6 bases). Trimming shortened V by 3 bases and J by 9 bases, and 22 bases separated the two germline ends. CDR1 and CDR2 from the germline V gene are SGHRS and YFSETQ. The length of the CDR3 is 15 residues. CDR3 bases: TGCGCCAGCAGCTCCTCAAGGGGGAGTCTACGGGGGCAGTACTTC. This translates into CASSSSRGSLRGQYF.

The V and J genes are TRBV19 and TRBJ1-5, with D possibly being TRBD1 (5 bases). This CDR3 has 13 residues. Trimming pared 6 bases from V and 9 bases from J, leaving 15 bases between. Germline CDR1 and CDR2: LNHDA and SQIVND (reference sequence). The CDR3 DNA reads as TGTGCCAGTAGCTGGGACTCCGATCGGCCCCAGCATTTT. This encodes CASSWDSDRPQHF.

In its sample, this clonotype was seen many times. The chain couples TRBV25-1 to TRBJ1-2; 9 nucleotides align to TRBD1. Germline V gene lookup returns CDR1 MGHDK and CDR2 SYGVNS. The CDR3 is made up of 15 amino acids. The trim removed 4 bases at V and 8 bases at J, leaving 11 bases unmatched. CDR3 in amino acids: CASSAWDRELGGYTF. The DNA of the CDR3 is TGTGCCAGCAGTGCTTGGGACAGGGAACTGGGAGGCTACACCTTC.

This clonotype was detected ten times or more. The chain combines TRBV27 with TRBJ1-5, with D possibly being TRBD1 (6 bases). V gave up 6 bases and J gave up 0 bases, with 12 bases separating them. The CDR3 consists of 15 residues. Germline V gene data show CDR1 as MNHEY and CDR2 as SMNVEV (reference sequence). This CDR3 reads CASSRGQPSNQPQHF. CDR3 bases: TGTGCCAGCAGCCGAGGACAGCCTAGCAATCAGCCCCAGCATTTT.

Many counts were recorded for this clonotype. The chain links TRBV30 to TRBJ1-1; possible D gene TRBD1, 5 bases. The length of the CDR3 is 12 residues. The V end was cut by 5 bases, the J end by 1 base, with 8 bases between. Germline V gene lookup returns CDR1 GTSNPN and CDR2 SVGIG (reference sequence). The CDR3 here is CAWGHPNTEAFF. CDR3 bases: TGTGCCTGGGGACACCCGAACACTGAAGCTTTCTTT.

V gene TRBV13 combines with J gene TRBJ1-6; D call uncertain. The CDR3 consists of 12 residues. CDR1 PRHDT and CDR2 FYEKMQ come from the germline V gene (reference sequence). Trimming took off 3 bases at V and 10 bases at J, with 7 bases between the two ends. The CDR3 spells CASSFTESPLHF. CDR3 coding DNA: TGTGCCAGCAGCTTTACGGAATCACCCCTCCACTTT.

Ten or more counts support this clonotype. The V and J genes are TRBV12-3 or TRBV12-4 and TRBJ2-5; TRBD2 aligns across 10 bases. The trim removed 3 bases at V and 5 bases at J, leaving 15 bases unmatched. The CDR3 is 18 amino acids. In DNA, the CDR3 is TGTGCCAGCAGTTTCTCCCCGTTTAGCGGGGGGATCGGTGAGACCCAGTACTTC. Protein: CASSFSPFSGGIGETQYF.

This clonotype was seen only a few times. The rearrangement joins TRBV12-5 to TRBJ1-1; D ambiguous. V dropped 6 bases and J dropped 4 bases, with 15 bases sitting between them. The CDR3 runs to 14 residues. Germline CDR1 LGHNT, CDR2 FRNRAP. CDR3 bases: TGTGCTAGTGGGCCCCAGGCGTCTGGCACTGAAGCTTTCTTT. This sequence encodes CASGPQASGTEAFF.

This clonotype was seen many times. The rearrangement uses TRBV5-1 and TRBJ1-2; D remains unclear. The CDR3 covers 14 residues. Trimming stripped 0 bases from V and 3 bases from J, with 9 bases between. Germline lookup yields CDR1 SGHRS and CDR2 YFSETQ. The CDR3 loop is CASSLGGLDYGYTF. CDR3 bases: TGCGCCAGCAGCTTGGGGGGTTTGGACTATGGCTACACCTTC.

With regard to this clonotype: A read error is possible here, since a much larger clone lies one base away. V is TRBV19 and J is TRBJ2-7; a possible D gene is TRBD2 (6 bases). The CDR3 runs 15 residues. CDR1 is LNHDA and CDR2 is SQIVND in the germline V gene (reference sequence). The CDR3 reads CASSMVGGNEDEQDF. CDR3 coding DNA: TGTGCCAGTAGTATGGTTGGGGGGAATGAGGACGAGCAGGACTTC.

This clonotype was counted a few times. The CDR3 DNA is TGCAGTGCTCGGACAGGGGGCCCTGCGAACACTGAAGCTTTCTTT. Translating gives CSARTGGPANTEAFF. The gene calls are TRBV20-1 and TRBJ1-1, with TRBD1 matching 11 bases. This CDR3 has 15 residues. Germline lookup yields CDR1 DFQATT and CDR2 SNEGSKA (reference sequence). Losses at the gene ends were 5 bases for V and 1 base for J; bases not matched to a gene: 6.

This clonotype has a count of ten or more. This chain connects TRBV27 to TRBJ2-4; the D is unclear. The germline gives CDR1 MNHEY, CDR2 SMNVEV (reference sequence). Trimming left V 4 bases short and J 6 bases short, with 16 bases between. The CDR3 is 15 residues long. The DNA of the CDR3 is TGTGCCAGCAGTTCACACCTGGTAGGGATAAACATTCAGTACTTC. It codes for CASSSHLVGINIQYF.

This clonotype occurred many times. The chain carries TRBV15 and TRBJ2-7; TRBD2 matches 7 bases. The CDR3 has 15 residues. Germline CDR1 is LNHNV and CDR2 is YYDKDF (reference sequence). With 4 bases clipped from V and 4 bases from J, the junction kept 10 bases outside the gene matches. The CDR3 spells CATSTLAGDPYEQYF. The CDR3 nucleotides are TGTGCCACCAGCACCCTGGCGGGGGACCCATACGAGCAGTACTTC.

The sample holds a few counts of this clonotype. This chain links TRBV6-2 or TRBV6-3 with TRBJ2-7; the match to TRBD2 covers 11 bases. Germline V gene sequence: CDR1 MNHEY, CDR2 SVGEGT. This CDR3 region has 15 residues. The V gene end was trimmed by 2 bases and the J gene end by 5 bases; junction bases not matched to a gene: 5. The DNA of the CDR3 is TGTGCCAGCAGTTACGGGCTAGCGGGAGGCCACGAGCAGTACTTC. Translated, it gives CASSYGLAGGHEQYF.

The chain is built from TRBV11-1 and TRBJ1-6; perhaps TRBD1 as D (5 bases). Trimming pared 1 base from V and 10 bases from J, leaving 14 bases between. CDR1 is SGHAT and CDR2 is FQDESV in the germline V gene (reference sequence). The CDR3 contains 15 residues. CDR3 protein: CASSLGAPGRSPLHF. CDR3 sequence (DNA): TGTGCCAGCAGCTTAGGCGCGCCAGGGAGGTCACCCCTCCACTTT. The whole variable domain, remainder taken from reference TRBV11-1 and TRBJ1-6, is EAEVAQSPRYKITEKSQAVAFWCDPISGHATLYWYRQILGQGPELLVQFQDESVVDDSQLPKDRFSAERLKGVDSTLKIQPAELGDSAMYLCASSLGAPGRSPLHFGNGTRLTVT.

This clonotype was detected ten times or more. V gene TRBV5-1 combines with J gene TRBJ2-5; 7 positions match TRBD2. Germline V gene data show CDR1 as SGHRS and CDR2 as YFSETQ. The length of the CDR3 is 15 residues. V dropped 3 bases and J dropped 5; count of bases not matched to a gene: 10. The CDR3 spells CASSSSGEAIETQYF. The CDR3 DNA reads as TGCGCCAGCAGCTCCAGCGGGGAGGCCATTGAGACCCAGTACTTC.

The rearrangement joins TRBV9 to TRBJ2-5, with no clear D. V shed 0 bases and J shed 5 bases, with 8 bases lying between them. This CDR3 comprises 13 residues. Germline CDR1 reads SGDLS; CDR2 reads YYNGEE. The DNA for the CDR3 is TGTGCCAGCAGCGTAGGCGAGTGGGAGACCCAGTACTTC. This encodes CASSVGEWETQYF.

This chain connects TRBV12-3 or TRBV12-4 to TRBJ2-7; D might be TRBD1 (5 bases). CDR3 length: 13 amino acids. With 7 bases removed from V and 2 bases from J, the gap between germline ends came to 12 bases. The CDR3 loop reads CASKGPNTYEQYF. The CDR3 nucleotides are TGTGCCAGCAAGGGGCCAAACACCTACGAGCAGTACTTC.

This clonotype has ten or more counts. The chain links TRBV6-5 to TRBJ1-3; D ambiguous. This CDR3 has 15 residues. Germline V gene lookup returns CDR1 MNHEY and CDR2 SVGAGI. With 2 bases removed from V and 4 bases from J, the gap between germline ends came to 12 bases. The CDR3 DNA sequence: TGTGCCAGCAGTTACGACGGGGTTGACGGAAACACCATATATTTT. It specifies CASSYDGVDGNTIYF.

The chain combines TRBV10-1 with TRBJ2-2; D may be TRBD1 (5 bases). Germline V gene sequence: CDR1 WNHNN, CDR2 SYGVQD (reference sequence). V was clipped by 6 bases and J by 5 bases, with 10 bases between them. The CDR3 has 13 residues. This chain's CDR3 is CASSRPGTGELFF. The CDR3 bases are TGCGCCAGCAGCCGCCCAGGGACCGGGGAGCTGTTTTTT.

This clonotype was found many times. A junction boundary mismatches the germline segment, possibly from a read error. The chain carries TRBV6-2 or TRBV6-3 and TRBJ1-1; unclear D gene. This CDR3 comprises 13 residues. CDR1 is MNHEY and CDR2 is SVGEGT in the germline V gene. The CDR3 DNA follows: TGTGCCAGCAGTTACAGGGTGAACACTGAAGTTTTCTTC. Encoded protein: CASSYRVNTEVFF.